Below, 32 T cell receptor beta chains from the same sample are listed, as sequenced in a study of PD-1 blockade in classical Hodgkin lymphoma. Produced via immunoSEQ multiplex PCR; TCRdb's table is partial and in-frame only. The sample includes some 58,000 clones, approximately 90% seen only once; the top ten take under 7%. Autologous stem cell transplantation was followed by relapse in every patient, and brentuximab vedotin exposure varied. Sequenced here: peripheral blood mononuclear cells (PBMCs), sampled before the second cycle of nivolumab. Source of these receptors: a human donor with classical Hodgkin lymphoma.

This clone was observed a single time. The chain combines TRBV6-4 with TRBJ2-7; D is uncertain. Germline V gene data show CDR1 as MRHNA and CDR2 as SNTAGT. This CDR3 has 13 residues. Trimming stripped 3 bases from V and 4 bases from J, with 10 bases between. CDR3: CASSDRRRYEQYF. Here the CDR3 DNA reads TGTGCCAGCAGTGATAGACGACGTTACGAGCAGTACTTC.

This chain links TRBV5-5 with TRBJ1-1, with 10 nucleotides matching TRBD1. Trimming cost V 4 bases and J 11 bases; bases outside gene matches: 8. Germline V gene data show CDR1 as SGHKS and CDR2 as YYEKEE (reference sequence). The CDR3 totals 13 residues. Here the CDR3 reads CASSLSGQGFAFF. The CDR3 DNA reads as TGTGCCAGCAGCCTGTCGGGACAGGGGTTCGCTTTCTTT.

This rearrangement joins TRBV11-2 to TRBJ2-6, with D possibly being TRBD1 or TRBD2 (5 bases each). V was pared by 5 bases and J by 2 bases, with 13 bases between. The CDR3 is made up of 16 amino acids. CDR1 and CDR2 (germline): SGHAT, FQNNGV. CDR3 sequence reads: CASSPIRDPGANVLTF. DNA of the CDR3: TGTGCCAGCAGCCCTATTCGGGACCCTGGGGCCAACGTCCTGACTTTC.

The CDR3 nucleotides are TGCGCCAGCAGCCTAATGCCCCAGGGGGAGGGTCAGCCCCAGCATTTT. Translated: CASSLMPQGEGQPQHF. This chain joins TRBV5-1 and TRBJ1-5, with 7 bases identical to TRBD1. This CDR3 comprises 16 residues. Germline V gives CDR1 SGHRS, CDR2 YFSETQ. The junction had 13 bases not matched to a gene; V was cut back by 4 bases and J by 6 bases.

V is TRBV6-4 and J is TRBJ1-6; 8 positions agree with TRBD1. The CDR3 has 14 residues. V dropped 2 bases and J dropped 9; count of bases not matched to a gene: 3. Germline CDR1 reads MRHNA; CDR2 reads SNTAGT. The CDR3 is CASSDRTGLSPLHF. DNA of the CDR3: TGTGCCAGCAGTGACAGGACAGGGCTTTCACCCCTCCACTTT.

Of note for this clone: Different DNA sequences within this sample yield the same CDR3. The chain uses TRBV5-1 and TRBJ2-7; TRBD2 aligns across 7 bases. V was pared by 0 bases and J by 7 bases, with 4 bases of the junction left unmatched. The length of the CDR3 is 13 residues. Germline lookup yields CDR1 SGHRS and CDR2 YFSETQ. The CDR3 loop is CASSLVGGYEQYF. In nucleotides, the CDR3 is TGCGCCAGCAGCTTGGTGGGGGGGTATGAGCAGTACTTC.

The chain joins TRBV30 to TRBJ1-1; D not certain. CDR1 GTSNPN and CDR2 SVGIG come from the germline V gene (reference sequence). The CDR3 loop spans 11 amino acids. V lost 4 bases to trimming and J lost 5 bases, with 8 bases between them. CDR3 loop: CAWTVGTEAFF. The CDR3 coding sequence is TGTGCCTGGACCGTCGGGACTGAAGCTTTCTTT.

The chain links TRBV6-6 to TRBJ2-5; 7 bases match TRBD1. The V and J ends lost 11 bases and 5 bases, in that order; junction bases with no gene match: 17. Germline V gene data show CDR1 as MNHNY and CDR2 as SVGAGI (reference sequence). The CDR3 contains 15 residues. The CDR3 nucleotides are TGTGCCTCGGCGGACGTGCTAGACAGGGTTGAGACCCAGTACTTC. Amino acids: CASADVLDRVETQYF.

DNA for the CDR3: TGCGCCAGCAGCTCATCGACAGGGGGCGGAGAGACCCAGTACTTC. Amino acid sequence: CASSSSTGGGETQYF. This chain links TRBV5-1 with TRBJ2-5; 10 bases align to TRBD1. V lost 3 bases, J lost 4 bases, and 6 bases stayed unmatched. This CDR3 region has 15 residues. The germline V gene has CDR1 SGHRS and CDR2 YFSETQ.

This chain uses TRBV12-1 with TRBJ1-5. TRBV12-1 constitutes a pseudogene. The CDR3 length is 14 residues. CDR3 in DNA: TGTGCCAGCAGCCCCCGCGGAGGGCATCAGCCCCAGCATTTT. Translating gives CASSPRGGHQPQHF.

The chain is built from TRBV7-9 and TRBJ1-6; 11 nucleotides line up with TRBD1. The CDR3 totals 15 residues. Germline V CDR1 and CDR2: SEHNR, FQNEAQ (reference sequence). Germline trimming cut 4 bases from V and 7 bases from J; bases unmatched to any gene: 3. CDR3 sequence (DNA): TGTGCCAGCAGCTCCGGACAGGGGGCGAATTCACCCCTCCACTTT. Its translation: CASSSGQGANSPLHF.

This chain joins TRBV19 and TRBJ2-7; tentatively, D is TRBD2 (5 bases). CDR1 is LNHDA, CDR2 SQIVND, per germline (reference sequence). V gave up 5 bases and J gave up 3 bases, with 14 bases separating them. The CDR3 loop spans 14 amino acids. Written as DNA, the CDR3 is TGTGCCAGTAGTTACAGCGGAACTGGCTACGAGCAGTACTTC. It codes for CASSYSGTGYEQYF.

J is TRBJ1-5 and V is TRBV10-3; weak D call: TRBD1 (5 bases). Germline CDR1 is ENHRY and CDR2 is SYGVKD. This CDR3 comprises 18 residues. V lost 3 bases, J lost 10 bases, and 28 bases lay in between. In nucleotides, the CDR3 is TGTGCCATCAGTGAAGAAGGGATCGACGGGACGGCTTTGGAACCCCAGCATTTT. It yields the protein CAISEEGIDGTALEPQHF.

V gene TRBV2 combines with J gene TRBJ1-1; 11 nucleotides match TRBD1. Germline values: CDR1 SNHLY, CDR2 FYNNEI. J was trimmed by 3 bases and V by 4 bases; bases with no gene match: 10. The CDR3 sequence is 17 residues long. CDR3 sequence (DNA): TGTGCCAGCAGTGTTTTGTTAGGGACAGGGGGGGACACTGAAGCTTTCTTT. Translation: CASSVLLGTGGDTEAFF.

This clone was recorded once. The junction shows a germline mismatch at one end, possibly a read error. The V gene is TRBV29-1, the J gene TRBJ1-2; no clear D gene. Germline V gives CDR1 SQVTM, CDR2 ANQGSEA. The CDR3 length is 12 residues. CDR3 residues: CSVGKDAYGHTF. The CDR3 DNA follows: TGCAGCGTTGGTAAGGACGCCTATGGCCACACCTTC. The whole variable domain, filled in from reference TRBV29-1 and TRBJ1-2, reads SAVISQKPSRDICQRGTSLTIQCQVDSQVTMMFWYRQQPGQSLTLIATANQGSEATYESGFVIDKFPISRPNLTFSTLTVSNMSPEDSSIYLCSVGKDAYGHTFGSGTRLTVV.

The rearrangement links TRBV6-6 to TRBJ2-2, with TRBD2 matching over 8 bases. This CDR3 region has 12 residues. J was trimmed by 5 bases and V by 10 bases; bases with no gene match: 3. The germline gives CDR1 MNHNY, CDR2 SVGAGI (reference sequence). CDR3 coding DNA: TGTGCCACGGGAGGGGAGACCGGGGAGCTGTTTTTT. As protein: CATGGETGELFF.

V and J are TRBV7-9 and TRBJ1-2; 7 bases agree with TRBD1. Per germline, CDR1 SEHNR and CDR2 FQNEAQ (reference sequence). The V gene end was trimmed by 5 bases and the J gene end by 0 bases; junction bases not matched to a gene: 9. The CDR3 has 16 amino acids. The CDR3 DNA sequence: TGTGCCAGCAGCCTAAACCGGGACAGACCTAACTATGGCTACACCTTC. Protein sequence: CASSLNRDRPNYGYTF.

V is TRBV11-1 and J is TRBJ2-1, with TRBD2 matching over 10 bases. The CDR3 runs 15 residues. Looked up from germline, CDR1 is SGHAT and CDR2 is FQDESV (reference sequence). Trimming cost V 6 bases and J 8 bases; bases outside gene matches: 10. Here the CDR3 DNA reads TGTGCCAGCAGGGACAGGCTAGCGGGGGCCCATGAGCAGTTCTTC. Amino acid sequence: CASRDRLAGAHEQFF. The full variable domain, in which reference TRBV11-1 and TRBJ2-1 provide the parts outside the CDR3, is EAEVAQSPRYKITEKSQAVAFWCDPISGHATLYWYRQILGQGPELLVQFQDESVVDDSQLPKDRFSAERLKGVDSTLKIQPAELGDSAMYLCASRDRLAGAHEQFFGPGTRLTVL.

The V call is TRBV2, the J call TRBJ1-6; D might be TRBD1 (5 bases). CDR3 size: 13 residues. V lost 7 bases and J 7 bases, leaving 11 bases between the germline ends. The germline gives CDR1 SNHLY, CDR2 FYNNEI. CDR3 in amino acids: CASMWQGNSPLHF. The CDR3 coding sequence is TGTGCCAGCATGTGGCAGGGCAATTCACCCCTCCACTTT.

The CDR3 coding sequence is TGCGCCAGCAGCTTGGCTGCAACTAATGAAAAACTGTTTTTT. Its translation: CASSLAATNEKLFF. V gene TRBV5-1 combines with J gene TRBJ1-4; D gene ambiguous. Trimming stripped 0 bases from V and 0 bases from J, with 3 bases between. Germline-derived CDR1 and CDR2 are SGHRS and YFSETQ. There are 14 residues in the CDR3.

This rearrangement joins TRBV5-1 to TRBJ2-5; tentatively, D is TRBD1 (5 bases). Trimming left V 4 bases short and J 1 base short, with 14 bases between. The germline CDR1 and CDR2 sequences are SGHRS and YFSETQ. This CDR3 spans 15 amino acids. The CDR3 spells CASSTLGQGQETQYF. CDR3 coding DNA: TGCGCCAGCAGCACTCTAGGACAAGGCCAAGAGACCCAGTACTTC.

The genes are TRBV7-3 and TRBJ2-7; D perhaps matches TRBD1 (6 bases). This CDR3 contains 16 residues. CDR1 and CDR2 (germline): SGHTA, FQGTGA. The V and J ends lost 5 bases and 2 bases respectively, with 19 bases between them. CDR3 in amino acids: CASSPAGTYPTYEQYF. The DNA of the CDR3 is TGTGCCAGCAGCCCTGCCGGGACATACCCAACCTACGAGCAGTACTTC.

The rearrangement uses TRBV6-5 and TRBJ2-7; D possibly corresponds to TRBD1 (6 bases). The germline V gene encodes CDR1 MNHEY and CDR2 SVGAGI. The CDR3 has 14 amino acids. Trimming pared 5 bases from V and 5 bases from J, leaving 16 bases between. The CDR3 DNA follows: TGTGCCAGCAGTAATGGAAACAGGGTCCACGAGCAGTACTTC. As protein: CASSNGNRVHEQYF.

The V and J genes are TRBV7-8 and TRBJ1-1; possibly TRBD1 for D (6 bases). Germline V gives CDR1 SGHVS, CDR2 FQNEAQ. Trimming removed 0 bases at V and 11 bases at J, with 13 bases between. This CDR3 has 13 amino acids. CDR3 DNA sequence: TGTGCCAGCAGCTTAGCTGGCAGGGGAGACGCTTTCTTT. Residues: CASSLAGRGDAFF.

This rearrangement joins TRBV5-1 to TRBJ1-4, with unresolved D. Deletions cut 0 bases from V and 8 bases from J, with 11 bases between. The CDR3 extends over 14 amino acids. CDR1 SGHRS and CDR2 YFSETQ come from the germline V gene. CDR3 in amino acids: CASSLGRSREKLFF. As DNA, the CDR3 is TGCGCCAGCAGCTTGGGTAGAAGTCGAGAAAAACTGTTTTTT.

V and J are TRBV19 and TRBJ2-7; tentative D call: TRBD1 (6 bases). This CDR3 region has 17 residues. In germline, CDR1 is LNHDA, CDR2 SQIVND (reference sequence). V lost 1 base and J lost 0, with 16 bases in between. DNA for the CDR3: TGTGCCAGTAGTATAGGAGGGACCGGGACAATCTCCTACGAGCAGTACTTC. Translating it yields CASSIGGTGTISYEQYF.

The rearrangement links TRBV7-9 to TRBJ2-3; 12 nucleotides line up with TRBD2. Germline lookup yields CDR1 SEHNR and CDR2 FQNEAQ (reference sequence). Losses at the gene ends were 10 bases for V and 4 bases for J; bases not matched to a gene: 3. The CDR3 contains 13 residues. The DNA for the CDR3 is TGTGCCATGGGACTAGCGGGTGCAGATACGCAGTATTTT. As protein: CAMGLAGADTQYF.

The chain is built from TRBV9 and TRBJ1-2, with 9 bases identical to TRBD1. From germline, CDR1 is SGDLS and CDR2 YYNGEE. This CDR3 region has 14 residues. Trimming at V came to 7 bases and at J to 7 bases, leaving 11 bases not matched to a gene. Here the CDR3 DNA reads TGTGCCAGCTTACCGGGGGGACAGGGCGCTGGCTACACCTTC. Residues: CASLPGGQGAGYTF.

The V gene is TRBV29-1, the J gene TRBJ2-1; D is unclear. Trimming took 4 bases from V and 4 from J, leaving 8 bases between them. The CDR3 extends over 12 amino acids. The germline V gene encodes CDR1 SQVTM and CDR2 ANQGSEA. The CDR3 nucleotides read TGCAGCGTTGTAAGCTCTTACAATGAGCAGTTCTTC. It is translated as CSVVSSYNEQFF.

This chain connects TRBV30 to TRBJ1-1, with D perhaps matching TRBD1 (6 bases). Germline loops: CDR1 GTSNPN, CDR2 SVGIG (reference sequence). V lost 2 bases, J lost 1 base, and 8 bases lay in between. CDR3 length equals 13 residues. The CDR3: CAWSPQGNTEAFF. The CDR3, as DNA: TGTGCCTGGAGTCCACAGGGGAACACTGAAGCTTTCTTT.

This chain links TRBV6-5 with TRBJ2-2; D gene ambiguous. Trimming took 1 base from V and 5 from J, leaving 5 bases between them. The CDR3 loop spans 13 amino acids. Germline V lookup: CDR1 MNHEY, CDR2 SVGAGI. CDR3 bases: TGTGCCAGCAGTTACTTAGGGACCGGGGAGCTGTTTTTT. This encodes CASSYLGTGELFF.

This rearrangement joins TRBV11-1 to TRBJ1-2, with D possibly being TRBD1 (5 bases). Between the trimmed V and J ends, which lost 2 bases and 13 bases, there was a span of 14 bases. The CDR3 spans 12 residues. The V gene's germline CDR1 is SGHAT and CDR2 FQDESV (reference sequence). CDR3 protein: CASSLQGVATTF. The CDR3 DNA reads TGTGCCAGCAGCTTACAGGGAGTGGCTACCACCTTC.